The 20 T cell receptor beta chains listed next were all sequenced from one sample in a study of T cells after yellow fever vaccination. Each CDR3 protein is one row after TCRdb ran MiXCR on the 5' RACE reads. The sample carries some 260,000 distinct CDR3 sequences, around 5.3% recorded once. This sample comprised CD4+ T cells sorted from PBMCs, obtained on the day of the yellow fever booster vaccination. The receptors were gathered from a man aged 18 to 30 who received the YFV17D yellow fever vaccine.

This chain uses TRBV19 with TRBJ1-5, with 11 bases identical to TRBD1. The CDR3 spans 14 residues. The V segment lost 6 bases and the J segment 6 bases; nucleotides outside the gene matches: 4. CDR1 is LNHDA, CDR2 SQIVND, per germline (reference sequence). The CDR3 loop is CASSGTGGSQPQHF. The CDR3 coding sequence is TGTGCCAGTAGCGGGACAGGGGGAAGTCAGCCCCAGCATTTT.

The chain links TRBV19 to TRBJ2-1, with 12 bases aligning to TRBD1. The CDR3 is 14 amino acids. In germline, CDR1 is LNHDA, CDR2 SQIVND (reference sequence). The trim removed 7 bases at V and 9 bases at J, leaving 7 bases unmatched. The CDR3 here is CASKGDRGPFEQFF. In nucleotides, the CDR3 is TGTGCCAGTAAGGGGGACAGGGGGCCGTTTGAGCAGTTCTTC.

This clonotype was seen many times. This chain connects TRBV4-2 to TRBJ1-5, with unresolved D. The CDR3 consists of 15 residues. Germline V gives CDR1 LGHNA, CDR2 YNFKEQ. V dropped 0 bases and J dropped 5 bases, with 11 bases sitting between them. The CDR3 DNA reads TGTGCCAGCAGCCAAGAATCCACGGCCCATCAGCCCCAGCATTTT. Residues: CASSQESTAHQPQHF.

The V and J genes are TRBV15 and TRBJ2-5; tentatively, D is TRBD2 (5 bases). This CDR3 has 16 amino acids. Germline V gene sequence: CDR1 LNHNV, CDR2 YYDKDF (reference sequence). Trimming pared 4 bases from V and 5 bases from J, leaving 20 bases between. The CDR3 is CATSISPGSLVETQYF. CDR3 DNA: TGTGCCACCAGCATTTCTCCGGGGAGTCTAGTGGAGACCCAGTACTTC.

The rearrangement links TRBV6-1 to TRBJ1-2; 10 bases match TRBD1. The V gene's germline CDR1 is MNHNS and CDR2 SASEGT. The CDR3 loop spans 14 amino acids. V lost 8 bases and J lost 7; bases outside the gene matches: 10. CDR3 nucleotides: TGTGCCAGCCTACCGGGACAGGGGACGGGTGGCTACACCTTC. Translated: CASLPGQGTGGYTF.

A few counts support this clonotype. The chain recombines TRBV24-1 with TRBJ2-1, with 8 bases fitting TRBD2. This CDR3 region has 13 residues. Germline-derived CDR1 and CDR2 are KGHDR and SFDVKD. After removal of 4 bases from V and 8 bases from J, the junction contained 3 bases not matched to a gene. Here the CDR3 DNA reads TGTGCCACCAGTGACGGGGGGGCGGATGAGCAGTTCTTC. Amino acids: CATSDGGADEQFF.

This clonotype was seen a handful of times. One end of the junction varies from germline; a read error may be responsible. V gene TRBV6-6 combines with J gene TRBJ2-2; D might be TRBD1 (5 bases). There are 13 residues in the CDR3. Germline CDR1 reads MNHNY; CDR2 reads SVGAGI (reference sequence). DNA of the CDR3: TGTGCCAGCAGTCACTCAGGGACCGGGGAGCTGTTTTTT. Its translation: CASSHSGTGELFF.

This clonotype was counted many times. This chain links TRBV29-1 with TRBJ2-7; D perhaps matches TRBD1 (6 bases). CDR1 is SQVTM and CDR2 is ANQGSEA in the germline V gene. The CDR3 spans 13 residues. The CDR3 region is CRLDRFYPLEQYV. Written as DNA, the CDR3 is TGCAGGTTAGACAGGTTCTACCCCCTCGAGCAGTACGTC.

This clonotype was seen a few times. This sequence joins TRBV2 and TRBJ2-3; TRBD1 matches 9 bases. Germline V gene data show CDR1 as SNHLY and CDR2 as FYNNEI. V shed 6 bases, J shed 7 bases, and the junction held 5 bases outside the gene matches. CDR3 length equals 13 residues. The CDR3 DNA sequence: TGTGCCAGCAGCCGACAGGGGGTAAATACGCAGTATTTT. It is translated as CASSRQGVNTQYF.

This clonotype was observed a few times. CDR3 sequence (DNA): TGCAGTGCACATCACCTGGGACAGGGGAAGGGTACGCAGTATTTT. Translation gives CSAHHLGQGKGTQYF. This chain connects TRBV20-1 to TRBJ2-3, with 10 bases lining up with TRBD1. Germline V gives CDR1 DFQATT, CDR2 SNEGSKA (reference sequence). Germline trimming cut 6 bases from V and 8 bases from J; bases unmatched to any gene: 14. This CDR3 is 15 amino acids long.

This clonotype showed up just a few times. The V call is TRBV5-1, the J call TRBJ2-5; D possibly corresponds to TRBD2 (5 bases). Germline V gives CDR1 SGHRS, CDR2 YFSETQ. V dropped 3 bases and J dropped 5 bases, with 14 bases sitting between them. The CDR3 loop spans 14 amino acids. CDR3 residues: CASSSVGVRETQYF. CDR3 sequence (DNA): TGCGCCAGCAGCTCCGTCGGGGTTCGGGAGACCCAGTACTTC.

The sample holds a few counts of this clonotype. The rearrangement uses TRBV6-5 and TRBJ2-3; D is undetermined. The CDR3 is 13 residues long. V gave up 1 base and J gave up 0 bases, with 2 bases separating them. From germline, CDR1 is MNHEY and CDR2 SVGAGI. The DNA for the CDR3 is TGTGCCAGCAGTTACTTTAGCACAGATACGCAGTATTTT. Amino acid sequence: CASSYFSTDTQYF.

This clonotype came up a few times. The CDR3 protein is CASSLVAGSTEAFF. The CDR3 DNA is TGTGCCAGCAGTTTAGTGGCCGGGTCTACTGAAGCTTTCTTT. The V gene is TRBV12-3 or TRBV12-4, the J gene TRBJ1-1; D remains ambiguous. With 1 base removed from V and 5 bases from J, the gap between germline ends came to 11 bases. There are 14 residues in the CDR3.

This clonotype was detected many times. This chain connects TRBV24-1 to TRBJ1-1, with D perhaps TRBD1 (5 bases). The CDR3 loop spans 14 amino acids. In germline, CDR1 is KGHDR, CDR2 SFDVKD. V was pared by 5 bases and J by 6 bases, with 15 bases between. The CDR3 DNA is TGTGCCACCAGTGCCGCAGGGAAGGGTTCTGAAGCTTTCTTT. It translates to CATSAAGKGSEAFF.

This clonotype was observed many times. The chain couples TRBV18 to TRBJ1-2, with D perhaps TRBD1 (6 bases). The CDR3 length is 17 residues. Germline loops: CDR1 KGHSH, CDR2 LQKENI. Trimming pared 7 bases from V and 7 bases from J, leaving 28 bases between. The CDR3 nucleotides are TGTGCCAGCTTAACAAACGCCGGGACACCCTCCGAGGGTGGCTACACCTTC. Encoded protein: CASLTNAGTPSEGGYTF.

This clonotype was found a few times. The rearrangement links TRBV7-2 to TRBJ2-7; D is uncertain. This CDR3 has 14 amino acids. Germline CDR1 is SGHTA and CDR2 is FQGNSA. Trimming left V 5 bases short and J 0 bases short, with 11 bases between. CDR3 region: CASSPQDGSYEQYV. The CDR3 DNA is TGTGCCAGCAGCCCCCAGGACGGCTCCTACGAGCAGTACGTC.

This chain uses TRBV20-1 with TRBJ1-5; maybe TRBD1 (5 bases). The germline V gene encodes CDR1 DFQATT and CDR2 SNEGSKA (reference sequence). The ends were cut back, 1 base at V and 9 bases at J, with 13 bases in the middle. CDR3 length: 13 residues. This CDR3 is CSARGGVGGPQHF. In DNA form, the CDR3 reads TGCAGTGCTAGAGGCGGGGTGGGGGGGCCCCAGCATTTT.

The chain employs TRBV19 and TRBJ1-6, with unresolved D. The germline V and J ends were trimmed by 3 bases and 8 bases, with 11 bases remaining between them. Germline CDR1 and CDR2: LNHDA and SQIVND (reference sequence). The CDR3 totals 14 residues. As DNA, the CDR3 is TGTGCCAGTAGTATCCTTGTGGTTCATTCACCCCTCCACTTT. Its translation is CASSILVVHSPLHF.

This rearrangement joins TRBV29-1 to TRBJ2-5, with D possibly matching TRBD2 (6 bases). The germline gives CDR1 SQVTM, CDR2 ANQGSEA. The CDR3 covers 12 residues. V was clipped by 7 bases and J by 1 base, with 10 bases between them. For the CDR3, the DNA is TGCAGCGGCGGAGGGCTCCAAGAGACCCAGTACTTC. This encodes CSGGGLQETQYF.

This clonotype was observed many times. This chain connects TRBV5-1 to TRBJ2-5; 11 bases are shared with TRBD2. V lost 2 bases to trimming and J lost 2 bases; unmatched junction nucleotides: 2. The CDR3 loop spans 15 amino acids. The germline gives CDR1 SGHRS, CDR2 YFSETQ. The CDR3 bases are TGCGCCAGCAGCTTTCTAGCGGGGGGTCAAGAGACCCAGTACTTC. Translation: CASSFLAGGQETQYF.